The present T cell receptor (beta chain) was sequenced within a study of neurological immune-mediated disorders. General study findings and limits: The absence of shared CDR3 amino acid sequences among expanded clones across subjects suggests private repertoires in all groups.

A total of 2 million PBMCs stored at -80 degrees C provided the unsorted libraries. Trimming left V 3 bases short and J 4 bases short, with 8 bases between. The length of the CDR3 is 13 residues. Germline CDR1 SGHTA, CDR2 FQGTGA. Synthesis of cDNA was carried out by template-switch 5'RACE. The reaction used 10-nucleotide random UMIs. Over 200 million TCR-beta sequences from 15-18 subjects were obtained in each sequencing run. TCRdb re-derived calls from the 5' RACE reads in MiXCR, one entry per CDR3 protein. This sample has 50,000 or so distinct CDR3 sequences, with 3% to 4% found just once. This clonotype has at least ten counts. The antigen is not known.

The V and J genes are TRBV7-3 and TRBJ2-3; D call uncertain. The TCR comes from a woman between 55 and 75 years old with multiple sclerosis. Sequenced material: PBMCs. CDR3 DNA: TGTGCCAGCAGCTTTGTCGCGTCAGATACGCAGTATTTT. It specifies CASSFVASDTQYF.